A selection of T cell receptor beta chains follows, all from one sample in a study of graft-versus-host responses after intestinal transplantation. For these TCRs, the target antigens are not known. Measured with immunoSEQ multiplex PCR; TCRdb has only the in-frame clones, and not every one. The data contain under 150,000 clones, 80% to 95% of them seen just once; the ten biggest clones take up around 0.12%. The starting material was unstimulated CD4+ T cells sorted from spleen or lymph node cells, obtained before intestinal transplant. These receptors were taken from a human donor who received an intestinal transplant. CDR3s include the opening cysteine and the closing phenylalanine or tryptophan. A D gene is named only where the DNA matches it firmly.

V gene,J gene,D gene,CDR3 protein
TRBV5-4,TRBJ1-2,TRBD1,CASSLAAGGEIYTF
TRBV1,TRBJ2-1,-,CTSSTQREGPFF
TRBV30,TRBJ2-7,TRBD2,CAWSLTSALFYEQYF
TRBV18,TRBJ2-7,TRBD2,CASSPATSGIYYEQYF
TRBV10-3,-,-,CAIRAGDPYEQYF
TRBV6-5,TRBJ2-1,-,CASSYTRGRNEQFF
TRBV5-4,TRBJ1-1,-,CASNEQGSRTEAFF
TRBV4-2,TRBJ2-7,-,CASSQASGGISYEQYF
TRBV2,TRBJ2-1,-,CASSGRSSYNEQFF
TRBV7-7,TRBJ2-1,TRBD2,CASSLGLAGEQFF
TRBV7-8,TRBJ2-7,-,CASSLYHSAYEQYF
TRBV6-5,TRBJ2-7,TRBD2,CASSTRASGNYEQYF
TRBV6-1,TRBJ2-1,-,CASSERALRGSYNEQFF
TRBV28,TRBJ1-6,-,CASSQVTRGSPLHF
TRBV6-1,TRBJ2-7,-,CASSIRGGEQYF
TRBV9,TRBJ1-3,-,CASSPWVTGNTIYF
TRBV7-6,TRBJ2-5,-,CASSWGDGGRFETQYF
TRBV11-2,TRBJ1-1,-,CASSSGARPAFF
TRBV7-9,TRBJ2-7,TRBD2,CASSFYRTSGNPYEQYF
TRBV2,TRBJ1-3,-,CASSEWDTIYF
TRBV7-2,TRBJ2-1,TRBD2,CASSSTSGSYNEQFF
TRBV10-3,TRBJ1-2,-,CAISVRESNYGYTF
TRBV7-9,TRBJ2-3,TRBD2,CASSLSWKAGEYF
TRBV19,TRBJ2-6,TRBD2,CASSSTGGSSGANVLTF
TRBV28,TRBJ2-5,-,CATNGGQETQYF
TRBV2,TRBJ1-2,TRBD1,CASSETGGGGGYTF
TRBV9,TRBJ1-1,-,CASSVGVGGRGTEAFF